One sample yielded the 21 T cell receptor beta chains listed below, sequenced in a study of blood T cells in healthy people across ages. A second PCR of 7 to 11 cycles used a sample-barcoded 5' primer and a J-beta primer mix. MiXCR, run by TCRdb on the 5' RACE reads, gives a single entry per CDR3 protein. The table shows around 1,500,000 distinct CDR3 sequences, with roughly 30% occurring only once. Sequencing used blood. The receptors originated from a woman in her twenties or thirties in good health.

Concerning this clonotype: A much larger clone lies a single base off, so this may be a read error. The chain uses TRBV4-1 and TRBJ2-1, with 7 bases lining up with TRBD1. Trimming removed 1 base from V and 13 bases from J; junction bases left unmatched: 13. The CDR3 extends over 15 amino acids. Per the germline V gene, CDR1 is MGHRA and CDR2 is YSYEKL. The CDR3 nucleotides are TGCGCCAGCAGCCAAGCCTGGGGACAGCGAGAGACCCAGTTCTTC. It codes for CASSQAWGQRETQFF.

Concerning this clonotype itself: A much larger clone is a single base away; this may be a read error. The chain uses TRBV29-1 and TRBJ2-3; D unclear. The CDR3 has 16 residues. V was trimmed by 4 bases and J by 5 bases, leaving 22 bases between them. The germline CDR1 and CDR2 sequences are SQVTM and ANQGSEA. The DNA for the CDR3 is TGCAGCGTTGCGCGCCCGGGCCACAATTTGGGAGATACGCAGTATTTT. Encoded protein: CSVARPGHNLGDTQYF.

This CDR3 reads CASSLWSGSRTEAFF. As DNA, the CDR3 is TGTGCCAGCAGTTTATGGTCTGGGTCCCGCACTGAAGCTTTCTTT. The chain uses TRBV28 and TRBJ1-1; unclear D gene. This CDR3 is 15 amino acids long. V dropped 0 bases and J dropped 4 bases, with 12 bases sitting between them. Germline CDR1 reads MDHEN; CDR2 reads SYDVKM.

The table lists this clonotype with a few counts. V and J are TRBV7-9 and TRBJ1-2; the D gene is possibly TRBD1 (5 bases). The CDR3 loop spans 15 amino acids. Trimming left V 2 bases short and J 7 bases short, with 17 bases between. Germline V CDR1 and CDR2: SEHNR, FQNEAQ (reference sequence). DNA for the CDR3: TGTGCCAGCAGCTTACGCCCCGGGGGGTTCGGTGGCTACACCTTC. It yields the protein CASSLRPGGFGGYTF.

The chain links TRBV7-9 to TRBJ1-2; D is perhaps TRBD1 (6 bases). Germline CDR1 and CDR2: SEHNR and FQNEAQ (reference sequence). The CDR3 extends over 15 amino acids. Trimming removed 2 bases at V and 2 bases at J, with 12 bases between. In nucleotides, the CDR3 is TGTGCCAGCAGCTTACTCGGCCAGGGGAACTATGGCTACACCTTC. It yields the protein CASSLLGQGNYGYTF.

V gene TRBV6-6 combines with J gene TRBJ2-7, with 10 bases fitting TRBD2. The CDR3 covers 14 residues. With V trimmed by 3 bases and J by 5 bases, 4 bases remained unmatched. Germline CDR1 reads MNHNY; CDR2 reads SVGAGI (reference sequence). This chain's CDR3 is CASSYQRGGDEQYF. The CDR3 nucleotides are TGTGCCAGCAGTTATCAGCGGGGGGGTGACGAGCAGTACTTC.

This clonotype appeared many times. V and J are TRBV2 and TRBJ2-7, with 7 nucleotides matching TRBD1. After removal of 8 bases from V and 2 bases from J, the junction contained 3 bases not matched to a gene. This CDR3 comprises 12 residues. In germline, CDR1 is SNHLY, CDR2 FYNNEI. This CDR3 reads CASRDRPYEQYF. CDR3 coding DNA: TGTGCCAGCCGGGACAGACCCTACGAGCAGTACTTC.

In regard to this clonotype: Since a much larger clone is just one base distant, this may be a read error. The chain is built from TRBV6-6 and TRBJ2-3, with D possibly being TRBD2 (5 bases). V lost 4 bases and J 11 bases, leaving 10 bases between the germline ends. The CDR3 loop spans 11 amino acids. CDR1 and CDR2 from the germline V gene are MNHNY and SVGAGI (reference sequence). The CDR3 reads CASSSGSRQYF. The CDR3 nucleotides are TGTGCCAGCAGTTCGGGGAGTAGGCAGTATTTT.

The chain links TRBV6-6 to TRBJ1-4; D not resolved. Germline CDR1 reads MNHNY; CDR2 reads SVGAGI (reference sequence). The V and J ends lost 10 bases and 8 bases respectively, with 14 bases between them. CDR3 length: 12 amino acids. CDR3 coding DNA: TGTGCCAACAGCCGGGCGAGCGAAAAACTGTTTTTT. Protein: CANSRASEKLFF.

This clonotype was seen many times. V and J are TRBV19 and TRBJ2-6, with D hard to call. The CDR3 contains 15 residues. The V gene's germline CDR1 is LNHDA and CDR2 SQIVND (reference sequence). V lost 6 bases, J lost 0 bases, and 9 bases lay in between. The DNA for the CDR3 is TGTGCCAGTAGGCAAGTAGACTCTGGGGCCAACGTCCTGACTTTC. It yields the protein CASRQVDSGANVLTF.

The chain combines TRBV28 with TRBJ1-5, with no clear D. Germline V gene lookup returns CDR1 MDHEN and CDR2 SYDVKM. V was pared by 2 bases and J by 6 bases, with 11 bases between. The CDR3 spans 14 residues. The CDR3 coding sequence is TGTGCCAGCAGTTTAGGCGGGGTGAGTCAGCCCCAGCATTTT. This codes for CASSLGGVSQPQHF. Full variable domain (remainder filled in from reference TRBV28 and TRBJ1-5): DVKVTQSSRYLVKRTGEKVFLECVQDMDHENMFWYRQDPGLGLRLIYFSYDVKMKEKGDIPEGYSVSREKKERFSLILESASTNQTSMYLCASSLGGVSQPQHFGDGTRLSIL.

The chain has TRBV7-2 and TRBJ2-6; D may be TRBD2 (6 bases). Trimming removed 2 bases from V and 0 bases from J, with 14 bases in between. There are 18 residues in the CDR3. The germline gives CDR1 SGHTA, CDR2 FQGNSA. CDR3 loop: CASSLFVGSASGANVLTF. CDR3 nucleotides: TGTGCCAGCAGCTTATTCGTCGGGAGCGCCTCTGGGGCCAACGTCCTGACTTTC.

In its sample, this clonotype was seen many times. CDR3: CASSLAGDASYEQYF. CDR3 sequence (DNA): TGTGCCAGCAGCTTAGCGGGGGATGCCTCCTACGAGCAGTACTTC. The chain joins TRBV7-9 to TRBJ2-7; TRBD1 or TRBD2 may be the D gene (5 bases each). Germline CDR1 SEHNR, CDR2 FQNEAQ (reference sequence). This CDR3 is built from 15 residues. The V gene lost 0 bases and the J gene lost 0 bases, with 9 bases spanning the gap.

The chain combines TRBV7-6 with TRBJ2-7; TRBD1 is a possible D gene (6 bases). Germline loops: CDR1 SGHVS, CDR2 FNYEAQ. Trimming pared 5 bases from V and 9 bases from J, leaving 14 bases between. The CDR3 loop spans 12 amino acids. Here the CDR3 reads CASSPQGRAQYF. The CDR3 nucleotides read TGTGCCAGCAGCCCACAGGGCAGGGCGCAGTACTTC.

This clonotype was observed many times. The chain carries TRBV20-1 and TRBJ2-5; 7 nucleotides match TRBD1. Germline CDR1 and CDR2: DFQATT and SNEGSKA (reference sequence). CDR3 length: 14 residues. J was trimmed by 2 bases and V by 5 bases; bases with no gene match: 8. The CDR3 is CSAYDRAIQETQYF. The CDR3 DNA reads TGCAGTGCTTACGACAGGGCAATTCAAGAGACCCAGTACTTC.

The rearrangement joins TRBV20-1 to TRBJ2-1, with 8 bases matching TRBD2. CDR1 DFQATT and CDR2 SNEGSKA come from the germline V gene (reference sequence). Trimming at V came to 3 bases and at J to 3 bases, leaving 4 bases not matched to a gene. CDR3 length: 14 amino acids. CDR3 amino acids: CSARGSGDYNEQFF. The CDR3 DNA reads TGCAGTGCTAGGGGTAGCGGGGACTACAATGAGCAGTTCTTC.

This clonotype has just a few counts. This chain links TRBV7-4 with TRBJ1-3; no clear D. The CDR3 consists of 15 residues. Germline CDR1 SGHVT, CDR2 SQSDAQ. V was pared by 3 bases and J by 0 bases, with 9 bases between. CDR3 amino acids: CASSLEPSSGNTIYF. As DNA, the CDR3 is TGTGCCAGCAGCTTGGAGCCTTCCTCTGGAAACACCATATATTTT. Based on the CDR3 plus reference TRBV7-4 and TRBJ1-3, the full variable domain is GAGVSQSPRYKVAKRGRDVALRCDSISGHVTLYWYRQTLGQGSEVLTYSQSDAQRDKSGRPSGRFSAERPERSVSTLKIQRTEQGDSAVYLCASSLEPSSGNTIYFGEGSWLTVV.

This clonotype was found a few times. This rearrangement joins TRBV5-6 to TRBJ2-1, with TRBD2 matching over 8 bases. V shed 0 bases, J shed 8 bases, and the junction held 10 bases outside the gene matches. The CDR3 spans 16 residues. Germline values: CDR1 SGHDT, CDR2 YYEEEE. The CDR3 DNA sequence: TGTGCCAGCAGCTTGGAACCGGGACTAGTAGTCTATGAGCAGTTCTTC. Its translation is CASSLEPGLVVYEQFF. The whole variable domain, remainder taken from reference TRBV5-6 and TRBJ2-1, is DAGVTQSPTHLIKTRGQQVTLRCSPKSGHDTVSWYQQALGQGPQFIFQYYEEEERQRGNFPDRFSGHQFPNYSSELNVNALLLGDSALYLCASSLEPGLVVYEQFFGPGTRLTVL.

This clonotype was recorded a few times. The chain uses TRBV28 and TRBJ1-5; 7 bases fit TRBD1. Per germline, CDR1 MDHEN and CDR2 SYDVKM. The CDR3 contains 15 residues. Trimming removed 4 bases from V and 5 bases from J; junction bases left unmatched: 8. The chain's CDR3 is CASSSPGTVDQPQHF. The CDR3 region has the DNA TGTGCCAGCAGTTCCCCCGGGACAGTGGATCAGCCCCAGCATTTT.

This clonotype was seen at least ten times. V is TRBV3-1 and J is TRBJ1-2; D is possibly TRBD1 (5 bases). This CDR3 has 14 amino acids. The ends were cut back, 4 bases at V and 5 bases at J, with 14 bases in the middle. Germline V gene data show CDR1 as LGHDT and CDR2 as YNNKEL (reference sequence). DNA of the CDR3: TGTGCCAGCAGCCCCACTGGGGGGGATTATGGCTACACCTTC. Translation: CASSPTGGDYGYTF.

In its sample, this clonotype was seen a few times. Written as DNA, the CDR3 is TGTGCCAGCAGCCAATCGGGTATGAGCGAGCAGTACTTC. It yields the protein CASSQSGMSEQYF. The rearrangement joins TRBV16 to TRBJ2-7; no reliable D call. The CDR3 contains 13 residues. CDR1 is KGHSY and CDR2 is FQNENV in the germline V gene. V lost 0 bases and J 6 bases, leaving 9 bases between the germline ends.